Here is one T cell receptor (beta chain) with its context. Its target is not known. The TCR alpha and TCR beta cDNA libraries, bearing sample barcodes and UMIs, were generated by 5'RACE using constant-segment primers. One entry per CDR3 protein, called by TCRdb with MiXCR from the 5' RACE reads. The data hold 300,000 to 400,000 distinct CDR3 sequences, with approximately 15% observed a single time. V was clipped by 3 bases and J by 1 base, with 13 bases between them. From germline, CDR1 is SGHRS and CDR2 YFSETQ. The CDR3 runs 15 residues. The record originates from a study of T-cell memory formation after mild COVID-19. General study results and limits: Memory sampled before infection contained some responding clones, suggesting cross-reactive memory joined. Clones contracting over day 15 to 85 were CD4/CD8 balanced, with later expanders leaning CD4+. CD4+ contracting clones were mainly CM and EM; CD8+ ones, EMRA.

The material sequenced was PBMCs or a T cell subset sorted from them (not recorded which). This rearrangement joins TRBV5-1 to TRBJ1-1; possibly TRBD1 for D (6 bases). The TCR comes from a man in his late teens or twenties who had mild COVID-19 (a few samples of this study predate the infection). Cell type and time point are not known. CDR3 amino acids: CASSSLGGWNTEAFF. In DNA, the CDR3 is TGCGCCAGCAGCTCGCTTGGGGGCTGGAACACTGAAGCTTTCTTT.